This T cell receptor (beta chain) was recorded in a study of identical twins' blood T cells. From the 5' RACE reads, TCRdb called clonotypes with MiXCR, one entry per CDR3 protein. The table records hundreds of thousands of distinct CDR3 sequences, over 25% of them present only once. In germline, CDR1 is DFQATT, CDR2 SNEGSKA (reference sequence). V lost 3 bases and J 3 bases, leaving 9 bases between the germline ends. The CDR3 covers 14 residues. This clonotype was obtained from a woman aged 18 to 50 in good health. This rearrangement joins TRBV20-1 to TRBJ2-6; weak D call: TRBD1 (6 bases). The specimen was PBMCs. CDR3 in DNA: TGCAGTGCTAGGAACAGGGTTGGGGCCAACGTCCTGACTTTC. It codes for CSARNRVGANVLTF.